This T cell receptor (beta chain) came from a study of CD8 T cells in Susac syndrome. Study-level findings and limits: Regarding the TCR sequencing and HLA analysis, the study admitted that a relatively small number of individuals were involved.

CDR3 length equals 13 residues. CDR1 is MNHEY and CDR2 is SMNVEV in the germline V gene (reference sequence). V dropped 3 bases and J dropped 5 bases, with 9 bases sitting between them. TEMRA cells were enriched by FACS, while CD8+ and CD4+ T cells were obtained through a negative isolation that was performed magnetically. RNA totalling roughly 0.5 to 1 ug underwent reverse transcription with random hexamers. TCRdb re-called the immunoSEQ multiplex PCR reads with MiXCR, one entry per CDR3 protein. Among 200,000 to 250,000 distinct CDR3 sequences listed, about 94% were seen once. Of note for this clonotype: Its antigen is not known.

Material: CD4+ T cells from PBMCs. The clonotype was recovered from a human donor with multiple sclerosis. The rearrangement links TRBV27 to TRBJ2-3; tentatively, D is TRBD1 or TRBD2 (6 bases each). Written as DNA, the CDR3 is TGTGCCAGCAGTTTTAAGGGGGGAGATACGCAGTATTTT. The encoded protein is CASSFKGGDTQYF.